This is a list of T cell receptor beta chains from one sample in a study of blood T cell repertoires in COVID-19. Produced via immunoSEQ multiplex PCR; TCRdb's table is partial and in-frame only. The table has 140,000 to 150,000 clones, around three quarters seen once. The sequencing sample was made of peripheral blood. These receptors were taken from a man between 50 and 59 years old with active or convalescent COVID-19. Both conserved end residues are part of each CDR3. Each record gives: D gene, V gene, CDR3 length, J gene, clone size, CDR3 protein, CDR3 DNA. The D gene is left open where the match is weak. Size is omitted from some rows. Given values are once, few, many or a class for expanded clones.

D gene: -; V gene: TRBV3-1/TRBV3-2; CDR3 length: 15; J gene: TRBJ1-5; clone size: -; CDR3 protein: CASSQAAAVGQPQHF; CDR3 DNA: TGTGCCAGCAGCCAAGCCGCAGCGGTCGGGCAGCCCCAGCATTTT
D gene: TRBD1; V gene: TRBV5-1; CDR3 length: 13; J gene: TRBJ1-2; clone size: -; CDR3 protein: CASREGANYGYTF; CDR3 DNA: TGCGCCAGCAGAGAGGGGGCGAACTATGGCTACACCTTC
D gene: TRBD2; V gene: TRBV7-3; CDR3 length: 16; J gene: TRBJ2-5; clone size: -; CDR3 protein: CASSKGLAGEGETQYF; CDR3 DNA: TGTGCCAGCAGCAAGGGACTAGCGGGAGAGGGGGAGACCCAGTACTTC
D gene: TRBD2; V gene: TRBV29-1; CDR3 length: 15; J gene: TRBJ2-3; clone size: -; CDR3 protein: CSVEYKREVLDTQYF; CDR3 DNA: TGCAGCGTTGAGTATAAGCGGGAGGTCCTTGATACGCAGTATTTT
D gene: -; V gene: TRBV5-1; CDR3 length: 16; J gene: TRBJ1-4; clone size: -; CDR3 protein: CASSLAGEAASEKLFF; CDR3 DNA: TGCGCCAGCAGCTTGGCTGGGGAGGCGGCTTCTGAAAAACTGTTTTTT
D gene: TRBD1; V gene: TRBV7-8; CDR3 length: 15; J gene: TRBJ1-2; clone size: few; CDR3 protein: CASSLRRDRGYGYTF; CDR3 DNA: TGTGCCAGCAGCTTAAGGAGGGACAGGGGCTATGGCTACACCTTC
D gene: -; V gene: TRBV5-3; CDR3 length: 16; J gene: TRBJ2-1; clone size: -; CDR3 protein: CARRGGLHPSYNEQFF; CDR3 DNA: TGTGCCAGAAGGGGGGGACTCCACCCTTCCTACAATGAGCAGTTCTTC
D gene: TRBD2; V gene: TRBV7-3; CDR3 length: 15; J gene: TRBJ2-1; clone size: few; CDR3 protein: CASSLRVAGGNEQFF; CDR3 DNA: TGTGCCAGCAGCTTAAGGGTAGCGGGAGGCAATGAGCAGTTCTTC
D gene: -; V gene: TRBV6-5; CDR3 length: 13; J gene: TRBJ2-7; clone size: -; CDR3 protein: CASWDSTSYEQYF; CDR3 DNA: TGTGCCAGCTGGGACTCAACCTCCTACGAGCAGTACTTC
D gene: TRBD1; V gene: TRBV7-3; CDR3 length: 17; J gene: TRBJ1-1; clone size: -; CDR3 protein: CASSLVRQGTGNTEAFF; CDR3 DNA: TGTGCCAGCAGCCTCGTACGACAGGGCACCGGGAACACTGAAGCTTTCTTT
D gene: TRBD1; V gene: TRBV9; CDR3 length: 15; J gene: TRBJ2-1; clone size: few; CDR3 protein: CASSVGQGNYNEQFF; CDR3 DNA: TGTGCCAGCAGCGTAGGACAGGGGAACTACAATGAGCAGTTCTTC
D gene: -; V gene: TRBV27; CDR3 length: 14; J gene: TRBJ2-2; clone size: -; CDR3 protein: CASRVGRNTGELFF; CDR3 DNA: TGTGCCAGCAGAGTCGGGAGGAACACCGGGGAGCTGTTTTTT
D gene: -; V gene: TRBV19; CDR3 length: 16; J gene: TRBJ1-1; clone size: -; CDR3 protein: CASSLSMTASNTEAFF; CDR3 DNA: TGTGCCAGTAGTCTTAGTATGACAGCATCGAACACTGAAGCTTTCTTT
D gene: -; V gene: TRBV7-3; CDR3 length: 14; J gene: TRBJ1-1; clone size: -; CDR3 protein: CASSLIKQGTEAFF; CDR3 DNA: TGTGCCAGCAGCCTAATCAAACAGGGCACTGAAGCTTTCTTT
D gene: TRBD1; V gene: TRBV7-6; CDR3 length: 13; J gene: TRBJ1-2; clone size: -; CDR3 protein: CASSLVGGGGYTF; CDR3 DNA: TGTGCCAGCAGCTTGGTAGGGGGCGGGGGCTACACCTTC
D gene: -; V gene: TRBV27; CDR3 length: 15; J gene: TRBJ1-1; clone size: -; CDR3 protein: CASSLGTTPRTEAFF; CDR3 DNA: TGTGCCAGCAGTTTAGGGACAACCCCGAGGACTGAAGCTTTCTTT
D gene: -; V gene: TRBV7-9; CDR3 length: 17; J gene: TRBJ1-5; clone size: few; CDR3 protein: CASSSNPYRDSNQPQHF; CDR3 DNA: TGTGCCAGCAGCTCCAACCCATACAGGGATAGCAATCAGCCCCAGCATTTT
D gene: -; V gene: TRBV9; CDR3 length: 15; J gene: TRBJ2-7; clone size: -; CDR3 protein: CASSPSGGYSYEQYF; CDR3 DNA: TGTGCCAGCAGCCCCTCGGGGGGCTACTCCTACGAGCAGTACTTC
D gene: TRBD2; V gene: TRBV14; CDR3 length: 16; J gene: TRBJ2-7; clone size: once; CDR3 protein: CASSLLGLAGGREQYF; CDR3 DNA: TGTGCCAGCAGCCTATTGGGGCTAGCGGGAGGGCGCGAGCAGTACTTC
D gene: -; V gene: TRBV28; CDR3 length: 15; J gene: TRBJ2-7; clone size: -; CDR3 protein: CASSLPSGLYYEQYF; CDR3 DNA: TGTGCCAGCAGTTTACCGTCAGGGTTGTACTACGAGCAGTACTTC
D gene: -; V gene: TRBV3-1/TRBV3-2; CDR3 length: 17; J gene: TRBJ2-6; clone size: -; CDR3 protein: CASSQATERAGANVLTF; CDR3 DNA: TGTGCCAGCAGCCAAGCGACAGAACGGGCTGGGGCCAACGTCCTGACTTTC
D gene: -; V gene: TRBV7-9; CDR3 length: 14; J gene: TRBJ1-5; clone size: -; CDR3 protein: CASSLGGLNQPQHF; CDR3 DNA: TGTGCCAGCAGCTTAGGAGGTCTCAATCAGCCCCAGCATTTT
D gene: -; V gene: TRBV13; CDR3 length: 14; J gene: TRBJ1-1; clone size: -; CDR3 protein: CASSQGHSNTEAFF; CDR3 DNA: TGTGCCAGCAGCCAAGGACACTCTAACACTGAAGCTTTCTTT
D gene: -; V gene: TRBV7-2; CDR3 length: 14; J gene: TRBJ1-2; clone size: -; CDR3 protein: CASSSQGLSPGYTF; CDR3 DNA: TGTGCCAGCAGCTCCCAGGGGTTAAGTCCTGGCTACACCTTC
D gene: TRBD1; V gene: TRBV28; CDR3 length: 13; J gene: TRBJ2-1; clone size: -; CDR3 protein: CASSETGTEEQFF; CDR3 DNA: TGTGCCAGCAGTGAAACCGGGACAGAGGAGCAGTTCTTC
D gene: TRBD1; V gene: TRBV14; CDR3 length: 13; J gene: TRBJ1-2; clone size: -; CDR3 protein: CASSPDRGHGYTF; CDR3 DNA: TGTGCCAGCAGCCCCGACAGGGGGCATGGCTACACCTTC
D gene: -; V gene: TRBV19; CDR3 length: 15; J gene: TRBJ2-1; clone size: few; CDR3 protein: CASSIGWERYNEQFF; CDR3 DNA: TGTGCCAGTAGTATAGGGTGGGAGAGGTACAATGAGCAGTTCTTC
D gene: TRBD1; V gene: TRBV5-1; CDR3 length: 14; J gene: TRBJ2-7; clone size: -; CDR3 protein: CASSRTGGSKEQYF; CDR3 DNA: TGCGCCAGCAGTAGGACAGGGGGCTCGAAGGAGCAGTACTTC